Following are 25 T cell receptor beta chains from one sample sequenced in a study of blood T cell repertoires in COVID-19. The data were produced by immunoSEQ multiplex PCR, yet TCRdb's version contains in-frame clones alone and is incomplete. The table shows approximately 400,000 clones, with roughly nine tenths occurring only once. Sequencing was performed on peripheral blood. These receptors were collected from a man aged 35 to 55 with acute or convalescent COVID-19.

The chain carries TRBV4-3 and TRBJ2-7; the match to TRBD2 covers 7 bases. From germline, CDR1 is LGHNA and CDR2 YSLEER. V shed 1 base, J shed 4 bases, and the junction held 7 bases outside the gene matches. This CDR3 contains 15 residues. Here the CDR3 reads CASSQAGGRDYEQYF. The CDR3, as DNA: TGCGCCAGCAGCCAAGCCGGGGGGAGGGATTACGAGCAGTACTTC.

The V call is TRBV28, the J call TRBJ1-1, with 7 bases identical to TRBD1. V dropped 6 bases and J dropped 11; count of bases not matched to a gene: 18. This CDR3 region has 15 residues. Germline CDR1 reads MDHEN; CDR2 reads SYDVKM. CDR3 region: CASSPWTGVSVEAFF. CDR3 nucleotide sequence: TGTGCCAGCAGCCCTTGGACAGGCGTCTCCGTCGAGGCTTTCTTT.

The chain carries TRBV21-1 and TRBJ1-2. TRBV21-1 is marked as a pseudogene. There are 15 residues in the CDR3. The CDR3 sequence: CASDRRKGRDYGYTF. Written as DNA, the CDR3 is TGTGCCAGCGATCGGAGGAAGGGGAGGGACTATGGCTACACCTTC.

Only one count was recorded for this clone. The CDR3 coding sequence is TGTGCCAGCAGTCTAGATTCCTCCTACAATGAGCAGTTCTTC. Its translation is CASSLDSSYNEQFF. V gene TRBV27 combines with J gene TRBJ2-1; the D is unclear. CDR3 length equals 14 residues. V dropped 5 bases and J dropped 0 bases, with 8 bases sitting between them. CDR1 MNHEY and CDR2 SMNVEV come from the germline V gene (reference sequence).

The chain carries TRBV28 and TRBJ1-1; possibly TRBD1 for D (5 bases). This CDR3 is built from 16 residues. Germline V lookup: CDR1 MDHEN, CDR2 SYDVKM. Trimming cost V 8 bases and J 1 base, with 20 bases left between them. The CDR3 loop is CASPPAVGRENTEAFF. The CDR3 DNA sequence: TGTGCCAGCCCCCCGGCGGTGGGCAGGGAGAACACTGAAGCTTTCTTT.

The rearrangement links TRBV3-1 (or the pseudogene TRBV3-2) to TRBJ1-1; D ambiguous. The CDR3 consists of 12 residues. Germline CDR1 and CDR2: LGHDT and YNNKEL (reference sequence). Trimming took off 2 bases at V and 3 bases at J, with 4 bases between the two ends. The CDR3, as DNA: TGTGCCAGCAGCCAACTCGACACTGAAGCTTTCTTT. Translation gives CASSQLDTEAFF.

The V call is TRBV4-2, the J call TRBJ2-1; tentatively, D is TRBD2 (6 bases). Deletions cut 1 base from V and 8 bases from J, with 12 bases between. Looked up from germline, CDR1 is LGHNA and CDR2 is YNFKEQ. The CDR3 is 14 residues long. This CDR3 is CASSQVRTGDEQFF. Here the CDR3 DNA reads TGTGCCAGCAGCCAAGTCCGGACGGGGGATGAGCAGTTCTTC.

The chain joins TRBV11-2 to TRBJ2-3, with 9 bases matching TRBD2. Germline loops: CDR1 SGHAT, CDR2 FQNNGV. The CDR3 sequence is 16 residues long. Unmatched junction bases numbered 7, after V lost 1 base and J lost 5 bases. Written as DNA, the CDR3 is TGTGCCAGCAGCTTAGTGGCGGGGGGGCAGGTAGATACGCAGTATTTT. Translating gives CASSLVAGGQVDTQYF.

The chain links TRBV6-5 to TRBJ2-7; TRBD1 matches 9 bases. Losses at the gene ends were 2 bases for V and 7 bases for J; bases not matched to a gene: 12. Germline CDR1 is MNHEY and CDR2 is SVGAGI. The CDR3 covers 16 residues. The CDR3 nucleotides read TGTGCCAGCAGTTACCTGACTGGGGACAGGGAGGGTGAGCAGTACTTC. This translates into CASSYLTGDREGEQYF.

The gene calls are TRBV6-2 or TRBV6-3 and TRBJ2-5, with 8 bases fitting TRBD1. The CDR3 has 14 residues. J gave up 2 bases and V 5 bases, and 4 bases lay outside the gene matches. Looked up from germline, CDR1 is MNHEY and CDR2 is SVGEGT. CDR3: CASSANRGQETQYF. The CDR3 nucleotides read TGTGCCAGCAGTGCGAACAGGGGGCAAGAGACCCAGTACTTC.

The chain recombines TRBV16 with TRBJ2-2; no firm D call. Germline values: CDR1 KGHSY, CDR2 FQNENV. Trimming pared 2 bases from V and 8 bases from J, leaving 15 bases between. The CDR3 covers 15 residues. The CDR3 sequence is CASSQTADKKGELFF. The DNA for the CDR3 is TGTGCCAGCAGCCAAACGGCGGATAAGAAGGGGGAGCTGTTTTTT.

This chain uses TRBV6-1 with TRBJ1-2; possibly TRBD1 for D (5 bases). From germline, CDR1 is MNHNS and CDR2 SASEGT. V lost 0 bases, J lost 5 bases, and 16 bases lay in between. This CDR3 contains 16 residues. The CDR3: CASSEASGILSYGYTF. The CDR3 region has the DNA TGTGCCAGCAGTGAAGCCTCAGGGATTTTATCATATGGCTACACCTTC.

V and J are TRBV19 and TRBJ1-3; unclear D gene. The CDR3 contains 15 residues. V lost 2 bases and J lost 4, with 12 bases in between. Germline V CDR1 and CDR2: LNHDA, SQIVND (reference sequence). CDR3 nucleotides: TGTGCCAGTAGTATAATCATCGCAGGAGGAAACACCATATATTTT. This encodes CASSIIIAGGNTIYF.

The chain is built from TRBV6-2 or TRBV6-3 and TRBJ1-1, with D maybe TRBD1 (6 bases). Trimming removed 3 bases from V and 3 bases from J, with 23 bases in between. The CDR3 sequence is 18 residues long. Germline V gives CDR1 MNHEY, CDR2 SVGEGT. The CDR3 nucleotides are TGTGCCAGCAGTTATCCTCGAGGGGGTCTTCTAGAGTACACTGAAGCTTTCTTT. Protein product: CASSYPRGGLLEYTEAFF.

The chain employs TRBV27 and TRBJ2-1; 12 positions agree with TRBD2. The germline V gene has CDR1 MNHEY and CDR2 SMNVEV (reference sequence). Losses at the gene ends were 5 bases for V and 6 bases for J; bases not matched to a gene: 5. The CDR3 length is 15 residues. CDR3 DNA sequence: TGTGCCAGCAGTCGGACTAGCGGGATAGTCAATGAGCAGTTCTTC. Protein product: CASSRTSGIVNEQFF.

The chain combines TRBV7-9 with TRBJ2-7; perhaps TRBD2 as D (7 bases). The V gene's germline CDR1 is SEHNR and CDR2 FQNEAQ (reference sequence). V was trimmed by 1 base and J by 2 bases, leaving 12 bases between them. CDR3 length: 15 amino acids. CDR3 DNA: TGTGCCAGCAGCTTAGGGGCGGGGGCCGCCTACGAGCAGTACTTC. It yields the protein CASSLGAGAAYEQYF.

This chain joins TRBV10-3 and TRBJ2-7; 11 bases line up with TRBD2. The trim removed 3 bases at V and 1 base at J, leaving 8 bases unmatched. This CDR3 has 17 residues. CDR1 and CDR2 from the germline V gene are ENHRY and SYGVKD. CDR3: CAISEDLSGGASYEQYF. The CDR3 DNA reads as TGTGCCATCAGTGAAGATCTTAGCGGGGGGGCTTCCTACGAGCAGTACTTC.

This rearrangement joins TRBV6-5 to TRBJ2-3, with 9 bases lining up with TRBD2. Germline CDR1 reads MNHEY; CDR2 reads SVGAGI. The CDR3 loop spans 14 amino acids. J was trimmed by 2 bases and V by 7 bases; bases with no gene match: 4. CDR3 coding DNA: TGTGCCAGCAACCGCGGGGGGGTCACAGATACGCAGTATTTT. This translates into CASNRGGVTDTQYF.

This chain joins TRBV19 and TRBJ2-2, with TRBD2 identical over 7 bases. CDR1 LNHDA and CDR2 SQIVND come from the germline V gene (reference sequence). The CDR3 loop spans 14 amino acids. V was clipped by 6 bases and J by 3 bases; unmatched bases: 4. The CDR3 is CASSSAGDTGELFF. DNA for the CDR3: TGTGCCAGTAGCTCTGCGGGGGACACCGGGGAGCTGTTTTTT.

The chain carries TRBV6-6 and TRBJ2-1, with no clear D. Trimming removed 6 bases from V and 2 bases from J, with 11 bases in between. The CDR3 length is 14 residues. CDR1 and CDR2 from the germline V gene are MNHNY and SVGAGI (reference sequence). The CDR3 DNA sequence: TGTGCCAGCAGGATCGGTGTTACCTACAATGAGCAGTTCTTC. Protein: CASRIGVTYNEQFF.

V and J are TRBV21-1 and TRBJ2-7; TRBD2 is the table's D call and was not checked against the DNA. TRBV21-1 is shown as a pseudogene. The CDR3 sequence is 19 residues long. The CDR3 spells CASSFFGLAGGSTDYEQYF. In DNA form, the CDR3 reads TGTGCCAGCAGCTTTTTCGGACTAGCGGGGGGTTCCACTGACTACGAGCAGTACTTC.

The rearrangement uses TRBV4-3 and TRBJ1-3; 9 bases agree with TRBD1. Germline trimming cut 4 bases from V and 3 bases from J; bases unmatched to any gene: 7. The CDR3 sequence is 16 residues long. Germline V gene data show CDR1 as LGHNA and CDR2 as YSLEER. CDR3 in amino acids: CASSLGQGRVGNTIYF. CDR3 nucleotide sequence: TGCGCCAGCAGCCTGGGACAGGGTCGAGTTGGAAACACCATATATTTT.

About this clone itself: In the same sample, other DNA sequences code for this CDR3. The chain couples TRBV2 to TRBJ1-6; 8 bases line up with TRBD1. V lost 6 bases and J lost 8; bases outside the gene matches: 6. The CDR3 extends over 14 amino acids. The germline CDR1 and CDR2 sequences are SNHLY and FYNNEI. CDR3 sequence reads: CASSPDRGDSPLHF. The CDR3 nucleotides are TGTGCCAGCAGCCCCGACAGGGGAGATTCACCCCTCCACTTT.

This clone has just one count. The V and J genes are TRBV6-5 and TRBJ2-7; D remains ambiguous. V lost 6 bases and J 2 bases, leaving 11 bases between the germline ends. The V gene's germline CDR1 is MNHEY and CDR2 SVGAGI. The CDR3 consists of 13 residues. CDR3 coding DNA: TGTGCCAGCAGCAGGTGGCCAACCTACGAGCAGTACTTC. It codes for CASSRWPTYEQYF.

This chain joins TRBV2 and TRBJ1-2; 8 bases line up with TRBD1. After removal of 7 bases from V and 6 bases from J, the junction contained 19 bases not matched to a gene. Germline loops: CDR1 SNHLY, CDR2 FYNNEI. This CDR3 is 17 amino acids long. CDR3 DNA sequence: TGTGCCAGCAACGCCCGTGTCAAAATCTCGACAGGGGATGGCTACACCTTC. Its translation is CASNARVKISTGDGYTF.